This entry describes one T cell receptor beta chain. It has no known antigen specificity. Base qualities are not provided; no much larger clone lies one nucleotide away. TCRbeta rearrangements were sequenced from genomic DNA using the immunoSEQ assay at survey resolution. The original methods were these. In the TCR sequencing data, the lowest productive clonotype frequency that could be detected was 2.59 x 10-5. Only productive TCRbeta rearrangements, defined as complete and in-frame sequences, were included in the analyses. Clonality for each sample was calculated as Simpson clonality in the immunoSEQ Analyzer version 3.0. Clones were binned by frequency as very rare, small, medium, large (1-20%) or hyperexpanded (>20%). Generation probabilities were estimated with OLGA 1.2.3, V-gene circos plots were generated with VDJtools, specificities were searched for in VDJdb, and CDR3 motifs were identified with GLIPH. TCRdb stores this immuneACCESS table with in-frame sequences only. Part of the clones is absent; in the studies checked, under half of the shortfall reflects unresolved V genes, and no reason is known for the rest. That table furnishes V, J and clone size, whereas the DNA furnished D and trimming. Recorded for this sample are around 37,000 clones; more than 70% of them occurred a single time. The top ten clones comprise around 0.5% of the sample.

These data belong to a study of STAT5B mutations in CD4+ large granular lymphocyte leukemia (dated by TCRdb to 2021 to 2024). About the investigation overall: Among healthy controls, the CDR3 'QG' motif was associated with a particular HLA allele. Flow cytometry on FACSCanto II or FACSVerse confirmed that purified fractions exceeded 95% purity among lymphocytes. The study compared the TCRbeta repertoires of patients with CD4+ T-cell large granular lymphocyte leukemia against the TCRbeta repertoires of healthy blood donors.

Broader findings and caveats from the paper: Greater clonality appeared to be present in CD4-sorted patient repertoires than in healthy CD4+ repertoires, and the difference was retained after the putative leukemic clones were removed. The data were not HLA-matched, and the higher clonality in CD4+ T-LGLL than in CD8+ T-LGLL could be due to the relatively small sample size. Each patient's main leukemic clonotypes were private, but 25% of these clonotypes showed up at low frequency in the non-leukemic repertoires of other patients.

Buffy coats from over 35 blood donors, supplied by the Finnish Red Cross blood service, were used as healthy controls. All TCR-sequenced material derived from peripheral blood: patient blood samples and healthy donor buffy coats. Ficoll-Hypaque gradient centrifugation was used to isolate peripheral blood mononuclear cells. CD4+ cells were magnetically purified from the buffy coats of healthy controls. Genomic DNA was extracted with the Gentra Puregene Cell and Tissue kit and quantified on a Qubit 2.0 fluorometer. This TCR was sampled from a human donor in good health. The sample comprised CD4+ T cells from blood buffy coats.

The CDR3 reads CASSYLAGGQETQYF. Read as DNA, the sequence is TGTGCCAGCAGTTACCTAGCGGGGGGGCAAGAGACCCAGTACTTC. The chain uses TRBV6-5 and TRBJ2-5, and 12 bases in between align with TRBD2. The CDR3 contains 15 residues, cysteine and phenylalanine counted. Only the CDR3 DNA is retained, 45 bases long and in frame from the first base. The CDR1 and CDR2 encoded by the germline V gene are MNHEY and SVGAGI. Here V drops 2 bases and J drops 2 bases, and the junction holds 0 bases not matched to any gene.